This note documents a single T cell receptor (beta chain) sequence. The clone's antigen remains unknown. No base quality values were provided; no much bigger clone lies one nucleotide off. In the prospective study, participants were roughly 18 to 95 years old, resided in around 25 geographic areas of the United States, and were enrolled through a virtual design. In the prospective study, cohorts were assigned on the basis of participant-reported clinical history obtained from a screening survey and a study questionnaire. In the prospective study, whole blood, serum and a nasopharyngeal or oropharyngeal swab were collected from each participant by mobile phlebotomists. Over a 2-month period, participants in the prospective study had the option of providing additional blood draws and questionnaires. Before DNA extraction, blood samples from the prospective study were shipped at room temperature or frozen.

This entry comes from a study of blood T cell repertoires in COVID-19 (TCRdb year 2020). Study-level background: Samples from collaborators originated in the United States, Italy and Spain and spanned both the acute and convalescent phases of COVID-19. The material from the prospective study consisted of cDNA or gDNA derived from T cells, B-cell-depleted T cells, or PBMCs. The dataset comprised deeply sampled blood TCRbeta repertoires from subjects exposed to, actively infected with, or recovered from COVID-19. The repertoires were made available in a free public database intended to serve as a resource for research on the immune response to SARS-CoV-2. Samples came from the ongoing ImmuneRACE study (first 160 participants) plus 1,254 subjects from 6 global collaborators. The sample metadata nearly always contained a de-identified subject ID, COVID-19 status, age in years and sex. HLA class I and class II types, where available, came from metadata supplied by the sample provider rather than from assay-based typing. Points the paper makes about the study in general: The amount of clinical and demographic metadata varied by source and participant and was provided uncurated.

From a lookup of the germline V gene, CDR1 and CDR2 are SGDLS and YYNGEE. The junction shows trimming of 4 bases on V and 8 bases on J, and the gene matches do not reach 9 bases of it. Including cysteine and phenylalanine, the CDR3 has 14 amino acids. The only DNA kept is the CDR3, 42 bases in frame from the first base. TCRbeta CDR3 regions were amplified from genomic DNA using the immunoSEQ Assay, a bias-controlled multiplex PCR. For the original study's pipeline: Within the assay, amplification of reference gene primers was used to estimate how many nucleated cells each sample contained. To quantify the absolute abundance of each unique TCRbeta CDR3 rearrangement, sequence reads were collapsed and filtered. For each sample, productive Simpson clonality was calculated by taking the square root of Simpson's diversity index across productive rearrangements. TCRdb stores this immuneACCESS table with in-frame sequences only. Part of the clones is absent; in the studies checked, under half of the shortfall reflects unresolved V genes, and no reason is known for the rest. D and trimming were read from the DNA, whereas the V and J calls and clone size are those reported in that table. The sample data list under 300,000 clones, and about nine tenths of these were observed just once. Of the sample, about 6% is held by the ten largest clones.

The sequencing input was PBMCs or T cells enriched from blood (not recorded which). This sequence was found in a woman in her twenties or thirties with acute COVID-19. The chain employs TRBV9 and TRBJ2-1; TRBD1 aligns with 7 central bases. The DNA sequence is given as TGTGCCAGCAGCTTACGACAGGGTGTGGATGAGCAGTTCTTC. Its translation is CASSLRQGVDEQFF.